This TCR beta chain emerged from a study of blood T cell repertoires in COVID-19. Overall study: Researchers got acute and convalescent COVID-19 samples from the United States, Italy and Spain. The analysed material was cDNA or gDNA that came from T cells, B-cell-depleted T cells, or PBMCs.

Per the study methods: Estimation of nucleated cell counts was performed using reference gene primer amplification. TCRdb's table, derived via immunoSEQ multiplex PCR, lists solely in-frame clones and lacks some. The D gene and trimming were derived from the DNA, and the V and J assignments and clone size from that table. This sample has more than 25,000 clones, with 70% to 90% found just once. The V gene's germline CDR1 is SGHRS and CDR2 YFSETQ. CDR3 length equals 14 residues. The V segment lost 0 bases and the J segment 6 bases; nucleotides outside the gene matches: 3. The receptor was derived from a human donor in a cohort sampled during active COVID-19. Sequencing was done on a sample of peripheral blood. This chain links TRBV5-1 with TRBJ2-1; 7 bases align to TRBD2. The CDR3 loop is CASSLETSSNEQFF. CDR3 in DNA: TGCGCCAGCAGCTTGGAGACTAGCAGCAATGAGCAGTTCTTC.